This TCR beta chain was identified during a study of graft-versus-host responses after intestinal transplantation. Overall study context: Isolated intestinal, liver-intestinal, or multivisceral transplants were what recipients had. Study-wide points: Individuals carrying graft-donor T cell macrochimerism showed high graft-versus-host to host-versus-graft clonal ratios in allografts.

Sequencing was performed with immunoSEQ multiplex PCR; in TCRdb, only in-frame clones are kept and a portion is missing. The sample lists fewer than 90,000 clones, approximately 94% occurring once. Trimming removed 4 bases from V and 2 bases from J; junction bases left unmatched: 4. Germline V lookup: CDR1 LNHDA, CDR2 SQIVND (reference sequence). CDR3 length: 15 residues. Regarding this clone: Antigen unknown.

The sequenced sample was unstimulated CD4+ T cells sorted from spleen or lymph node cells, obtained before transplant. This chain links TRBV19 with TRBJ2-7; 11 bases are shared with TRBD1. The sequence derives from a human donor who was the organ donor for an intestinal transplant. In DNA, the CDR3 is TGTGCCAGTAGTACCCGGGACAGGGGGACCTACGAGCAGTACTTC. This codes for CASSTRDRGTYEQYF.